Listed below are T cell receptor beta chains from one sample, sequenced in a study of beta chain features in type 1 diabetes. Repertoires were generated with immunoSEQ multiplex PCR, while TCRdb's copy carries only in-frame clones and drops some. The table has just over 600,000 clones, around 15% seen once; the top ten hold about 0.093%. Sequencing was done on a sample of naive CD4+ T cells from blood. The receptors shown here come from a man between 18 and 29 years old in good health. Both conserved end residues are part of each CDR3. The D gene is left open where the match is weak. Rows may omit the clone size; those that give it use once, few, many or a size class.

J gene,clone size,D gene,V gene,CDR3 DNA,CDR3 protein
TRBJ2-4,few,NA,TRBV6-5,TGTGCCAGCAGTAACTGGGGGGCGCTCATTCAGTACTTC,CASSNWGALIQYF
TRBJ1-1,few,NA,TRBV10-3,TGTGCCATCAGACTGGGACCGAGAAACACTGAAGCTTTCTTT,CAIRLGPRNTEAFF
TRBJ2-1,few,NA,TRBV28,TGTGCCAGCAGTTCGAGAAATGAGCAGTTCTTC,CASSSRNEQFF
TRBJ2-5,NA,NA,TRBV6-6,TGTGCCAGCAGTTATGTCCTAACTAGCCAGAGGGAGACCCAGTACTTC,CASSYVLTSQRETQYF
TRBJ2-5,NA,TRBD1,TRBV5-4,TGTGCCAGCAGCTACAGGACAGGGGGCGCAGGGACCCAGTACTTC,CASSYRTGGAGTQYF
TRBJ1-1,NA,NA,TRBV2,TGTGCCAGCAGTGGAGGGAGGAATGAAGCTTTCTTT,CASSGGRNEAFF
TRBJ2-2,few,NA,TRBV7-2,TGTGCCAGCAGCTTAGCGCCCCTGTTCGACATACTGAACACCGGGGAGCTGTTTTTT,CASSLAPLFDILNTGELFF
TRBJ2-3,NA,TRBD1,TRBV9,TGTGCCAGCAGCGTAGGACAGGGCGGCACAGATACGCAGTATTTT,CASSVGQGGTDTQYF
TRBJ2-3,NA,NA,TRBV6-1,TGTGCCAGCCAGGGGACTATCACAGATACGCAGTATTTT,CASQGTITDTQYF
TRBJ2-7,NA,NA,TRBV6-1,TGTGCCAGCAGTGAAGCGTACAGGGAGTTCTACGAGCAGTACTTC,CASSEAYREFYEQYF
TRBJ1-5,NA,TRBD1,TRBV2,TGTGCCAGCAGACCCCACGACAGGGGGAGCAATCAGCCCCAGCATTTT,CASRPHDRGSNQPQHF
TRBJ2-1,few,TRBD2,TRBV30,TGTGCCTGGAGGGTACGTCAGGGACTAGCGGGGGTAAGCAGCGAGCAGTTCTTC,CAWRVRQGLAGVSSEQFF
TRBJ2-3,few,NA,TRBV28,TGTGCCAGCAGTGTACAGGTAGATACGCAGTATTTT,CASSVQVDTQYF
TRBJ2-5,NA,NA,TRBV11-1,TGTGCCAGCAGCTCTAACCAAGAGACCCAGTACTTC,CASSSNQETQYF
TRBJ2-5,few,NA,TRBV10-3,TGTGCCATCAGGGGTGACTGGCAAGAGACCCAGTACTTC,CAIRGDWQETQYF
TRBJ1-2,NA,NA,TRBV7-3,TGTGCCAGCAGCTCGACAATCTTAAACTATGGCTACACCTTC,CASSSTILNYGYTF
TRBJ2-5,few,NA,TRBV5-6,TGTGCCAGCAGCTTGGCAGGGACTCCCTCTGAAGAGACCCAGTACTTC,CASSLAGTPSEETQYF
TRBJ1-2,few,NA,TRBV19,TGTGCCGCCGGGTTCGGCGGCTACACCTTC,CAAGFGGYTF
TRBJ2-6,NA,TRBD1,TRBV28,TGTGCCAGCAGGCCGGGACAGGGAAAATCTGGGGCCAACGTCCTGACTTTC,CASRPGQGKSGANVLTF
TRBJ2-1,few,NA,TRBV7-9,TGTGCCAGCAGCTTAGCTTCGGCGATATACAATGAGCAGTTCTTC,CASSLASAIYNEQFF
TRBJ2-3,NA,TRBD2,TRBV27,TGTGCCAGCAGACAGCCCCGGGGGAGGGCGGGTTTTAGCACAGATACGCAGTATTTT,CASRQPRGRAGFSTDTQYF
TRBJ1-2,few,NA,TRBV19,TGTGCCAGTAGTATTGGTACAGGAGGATCCTATGGCTACACCTTC,CASSIGTGGSYGYTF
TRBJ1-1,few,NA,TRBV28,TGTGCCAGCAGTTTCCCACAGGGATACACTGAAGCTTTCTTT,CASSFPQGYTEAFF
TRBJ2-2,NA,NA,TRBV9,TGTGCCAGCAGCGTGGAGGTCGGGGAGCTGTTTTTT,CASSVEVGELFF
TRBJ2-7,few,NA,TRBV7-9,TGTGCCAGCAGCCGGCCCCCCTACGAGCAGTACTTC,CASSRPPYEQYF
TRBJ1-2,NA,NA,TRBV28,TGTGCCTCACGATCAGGGGTGGGCTATGGCTACACCTTC,CASRSGVGYGYTF
TRBJ2-3,NA,NA,TRBV4-2,TGTGCCAGCAGCCAAGATCGGGGAAGGGTGCGGGGACTCACCCCAGATACGCAGTATTTT,CASSQDRGRVRGLTPDTQYF
TRBJ2-1,few,TRBD1,TRBV5-1,TGCGCCAGCAGACTGACAGGGATAGGTTTCGATGAGCAGTTCTTC,CASRLTGIGFDEQFF
TRBJ2-3,few,TRBD1,TRBV7-2,TGTGCCAGCAGCTCAAGGACAGGGTTTCGCACAGATACGCAGTATTTT,CASSSRTGFRTDTQYF
TRBJ2-7,NA,TRBD2,TRBV7-6,TGTGCCAGCAGCTTAGCGTGGCGGGGGGGCTACGAGCAGTACTTC,CASSLAWRGGYEQYF
TRBJ2-3,many,TRBD1,TRBV7-9,TGTGCCAGCAGCTCTGGACAGGTCTGGCAGTATTTT,CASSSGQVWQYF
TRBJ2-3,few,TRBD2,TRBV11-2,TGTGCCAGCAGCCCGAAAGGACTAGCGTCCTGGGAGGCAGATACGCAGTATTTT,CASSPKGLASWEADTQYF